This TCR beta chain was obtained from a study of cytomegalovirus exposure and HLA in healthy donors. Profiled with immunoSEQ multiplex PCR; TCRdb holds only in-frame clones, not every one. Among about 160,000 clones, 91% were seen once, and the ten largest hold about 3%. This clonotype originated in a woman aged 18-30 years in good health and CMV-seropositive. Sequenced material: PBMCs.

CDR3 protein: CASSQDRGGGGAMDNEQFF. Written as DNA, the CDR3 is TGTGCCAGCAGCCAAGATAGGGGCGGCGGGGGGGCCATGGACAATGAGCAGTTCTTC. The chain has TRBV4-2 and TRBJ2-1; TRBD2 aligns across 9 bases. This CDR3 is 19 amino acids long. Germline V lookup: CDR1 LGHNA, CDR2 YNFKEQ. The V and J ends lost 0 bases and 5 bases, in that order; junction bases with no gene match: 14.